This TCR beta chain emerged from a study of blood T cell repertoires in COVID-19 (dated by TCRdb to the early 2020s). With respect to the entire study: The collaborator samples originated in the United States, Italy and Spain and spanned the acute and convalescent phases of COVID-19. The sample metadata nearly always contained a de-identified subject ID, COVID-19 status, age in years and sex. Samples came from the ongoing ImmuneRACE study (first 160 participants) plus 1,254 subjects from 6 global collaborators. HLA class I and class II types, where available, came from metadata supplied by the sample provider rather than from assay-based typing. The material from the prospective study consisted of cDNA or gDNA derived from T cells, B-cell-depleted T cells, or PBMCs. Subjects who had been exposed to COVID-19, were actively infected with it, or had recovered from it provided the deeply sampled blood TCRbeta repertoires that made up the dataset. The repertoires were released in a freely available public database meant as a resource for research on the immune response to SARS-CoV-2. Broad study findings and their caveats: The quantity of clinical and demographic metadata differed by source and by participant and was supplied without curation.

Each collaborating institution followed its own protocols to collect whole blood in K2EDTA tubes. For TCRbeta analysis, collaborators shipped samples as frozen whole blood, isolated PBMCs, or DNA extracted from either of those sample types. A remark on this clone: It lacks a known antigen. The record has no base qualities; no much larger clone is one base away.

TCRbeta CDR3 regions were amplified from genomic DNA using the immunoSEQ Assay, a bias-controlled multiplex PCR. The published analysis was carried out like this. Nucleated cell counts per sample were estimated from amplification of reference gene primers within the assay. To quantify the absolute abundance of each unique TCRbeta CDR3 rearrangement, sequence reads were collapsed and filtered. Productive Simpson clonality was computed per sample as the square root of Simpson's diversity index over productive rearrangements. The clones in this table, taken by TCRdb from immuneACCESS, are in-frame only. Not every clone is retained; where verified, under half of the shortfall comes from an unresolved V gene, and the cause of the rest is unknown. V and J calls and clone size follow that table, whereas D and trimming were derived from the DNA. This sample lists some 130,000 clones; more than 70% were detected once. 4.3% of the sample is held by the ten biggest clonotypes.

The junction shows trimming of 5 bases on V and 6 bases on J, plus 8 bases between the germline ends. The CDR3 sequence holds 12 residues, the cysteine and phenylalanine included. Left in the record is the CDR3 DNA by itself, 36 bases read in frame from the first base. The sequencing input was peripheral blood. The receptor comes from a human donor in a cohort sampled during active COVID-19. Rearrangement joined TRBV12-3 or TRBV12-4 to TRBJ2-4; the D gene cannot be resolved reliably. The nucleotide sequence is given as TGTGCCAGCAGTACCAGTGGAAACATTCAGTACTTC. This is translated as CASSTSGNIQYF.